This TCR beta chain was sequenced during a study of blood T cell repertoires in COVID-19. The wider study: PBMCs, B-cell-depleted T cells, or T cells provided the cDNA or gDNA that made up the material.

TCRdb's copy holds only in-frame clones and misses some; the assay was immunoSEQ multiplex PCR. Here the sample spans some 130,000 clones, about 89% being singletons. Sample: peripheral blood. This clonotype originated in a man aged 60 to 69 with COVID-19, enrolled during active disease.

The CDR3 DNA follows: TGCAGTGCAAAGAGGGACTACGAGCAGTACTTC. Residues: CSAKRDYEQYF. This rearrangement joins TRBV20-1 to TRBJ2-7, with D possibly TRBD2 on 5 matching bases. Germline CDR1 is DFQATT and CDR2 is SNEGSKA (reference sequence). The CDR3 covers 11 residues. V was cut by 6 bases and J by 3 bases, with 9 bases left in between.